The 2 T cell receptor beta chains given below trace back to one sample, sequenced in a study of cytomegalovirus exposure and HLA in healthy donors. Use of 60 Vbeta and 13 Jbeta primers characterized the PCR. The repertoire was sequenced with immunoSEQ multiplex PCR; TCRdb's copy has only in-frame clones and lacks some. Of some 140,000 clones listed, over 60% are singletons. The sample comprised PBMCs. These receptors were taken from a man in his forties in good health and CMV-seronegative.

The CDR3 DNA sequence: TGTGCCAGCAGCCAAGATTCCCTAGCGGGTACCTACGAGCAGTACTTC. Amino acid sequence: CASSQDSLAGTYEQYF. The chain is built from TRBV4-2 and TRBJ2-7; 8 bases agree with TRBD2. Germline lookup yields CDR1 LGHNA and CDR2 YNFKEQ. The CDR3 has 16 residues. Germline trimming cut 0 bases from V and 2 bases from J; bases unmatched to any gene: 6.

This chain joins TRBV11-3 and TRBJ2-1, with D unresolved. This CDR3 region has 12 residues. Trimming left V 5 bases short and J 8 bases short, with 10 bases between. Germline-derived CDR1 and CDR2 are SGHNT and YENEEA. CDR3 in DNA: TGTGCCAGCAGCCTTATCCGAGATGAGCAGTTCTTC. As protein: CASSLIRDEQFF.